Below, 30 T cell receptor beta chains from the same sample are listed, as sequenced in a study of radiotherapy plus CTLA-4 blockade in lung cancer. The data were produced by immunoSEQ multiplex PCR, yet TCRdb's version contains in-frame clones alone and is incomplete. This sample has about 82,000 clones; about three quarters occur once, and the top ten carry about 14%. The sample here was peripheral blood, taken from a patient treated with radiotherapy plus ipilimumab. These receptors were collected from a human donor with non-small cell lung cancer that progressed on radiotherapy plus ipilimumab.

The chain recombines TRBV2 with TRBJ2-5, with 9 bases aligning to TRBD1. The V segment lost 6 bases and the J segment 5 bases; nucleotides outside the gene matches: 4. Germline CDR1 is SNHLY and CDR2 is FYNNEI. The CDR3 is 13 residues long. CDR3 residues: CASSRDRVETQYF. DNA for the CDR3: TGTGCCAGCAGCAGGGACAGGGTGGAGACCCAGTACTTC.

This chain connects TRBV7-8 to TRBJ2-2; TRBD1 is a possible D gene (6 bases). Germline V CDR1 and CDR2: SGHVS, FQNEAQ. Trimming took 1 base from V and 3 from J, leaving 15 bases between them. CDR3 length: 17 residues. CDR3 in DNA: TGTGCCAGCAGCTTAGTCCCTGGCCCAGGGGACACCGGGGAGCTGTTTTTT. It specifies CASSLVPGPGDTGELFF.

The chain's CDR3 is CASSQDQSGALYGYTF. The CDR3 nucleotides read TGCGCCAGCAGCCAAGATCAATCAGGGGCCCTCTATGGCTACACCTTC. The chain carries TRBV4-1 and TRBJ1-2; weak D call: TRBD1 (6 bases). V shed 0 bases and J shed 4 bases, with 15 bases lying between them. Germline lookup yields CDR1 MGHRA and CDR2 YSYEKL. This CDR3 contains 16 residues.

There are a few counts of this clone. CDR3 bases: TGTGCCAGCAGTGAAGGACAGGACGAAGCAGATACGCAGTATTTT. Translation gives CASSEGQDEADTQYF. J is TRBJ2-3 and V is TRBV2, with D possibly being TRBD1 (6 bases). The CDR3 contains 15 residues. CDR1 SNHLY and CDR2 FYNNEI come from the germline V gene. V lost 1 base, J lost 4 bases, and 12 bases lay in between.

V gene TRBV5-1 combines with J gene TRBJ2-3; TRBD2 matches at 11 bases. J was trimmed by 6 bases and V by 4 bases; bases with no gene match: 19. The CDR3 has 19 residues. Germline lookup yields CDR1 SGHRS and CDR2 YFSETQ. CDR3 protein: CASSPLGATSGNPRDTQYF. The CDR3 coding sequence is TGCGCCAGCAGCCCCCTTGGCGCGACTAGCGGGAACCCCAGGGATACGCAGTATTTT. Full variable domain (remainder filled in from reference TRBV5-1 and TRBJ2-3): KAGVTQTPRYLIKTRGQQVTLSCSPISGHRSVSWYQQTPGQGLQFLFEYFSETQRNKGNFPGRFSGRQFSNSRSEMNVSTLELGDSALYLCASSPLGATSGNPRDTQYFGPGTRLTVL.

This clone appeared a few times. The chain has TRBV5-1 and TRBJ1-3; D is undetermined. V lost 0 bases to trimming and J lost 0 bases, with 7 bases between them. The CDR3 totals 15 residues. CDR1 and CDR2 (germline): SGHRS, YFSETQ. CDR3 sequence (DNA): TGCGCCAGCAGCTTGGAAGCGAGCTCTGGAAACACCATATATTTT. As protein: CASSLEASSGNTIYF.

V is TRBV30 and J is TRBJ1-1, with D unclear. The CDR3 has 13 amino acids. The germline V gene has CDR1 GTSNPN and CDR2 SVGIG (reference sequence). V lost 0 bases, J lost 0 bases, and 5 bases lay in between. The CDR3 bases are TGTGCCTGGAGTGTCAACTTGAACACTGAAGCTTTCTTT. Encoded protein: CAWSVNLNTEAFF.

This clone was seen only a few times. The CDR3 bases are TGTGCCAGTAGTATAGTCACTGAAGCTTTCTTT. This gives the protein CASSIVTEAFF. The chain carries TRBV19 and TRBJ1-1, with D hard to call. V was clipped by 1 base and J by 4 bases, with 1 base between them. Germline-derived CDR1 and CDR2 are LNHDA and SQIVND (reference sequence). The CDR3 is 11 amino acids.

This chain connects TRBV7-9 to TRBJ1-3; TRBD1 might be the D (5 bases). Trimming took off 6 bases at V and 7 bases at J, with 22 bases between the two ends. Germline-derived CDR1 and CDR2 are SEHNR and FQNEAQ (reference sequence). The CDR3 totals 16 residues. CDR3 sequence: CASSQPGRLATNTIYF. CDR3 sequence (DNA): TGTGCCAGCAGTCAGCCGGGACGGCTAGCTACGAACACCATATATTTT.

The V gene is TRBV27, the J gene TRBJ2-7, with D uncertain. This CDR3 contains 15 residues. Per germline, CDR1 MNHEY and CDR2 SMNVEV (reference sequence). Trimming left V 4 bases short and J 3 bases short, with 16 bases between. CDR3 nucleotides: TGTGCCAGCAGTTCCACCGGGTCCAACTTCTACGAGCAGTACTTC. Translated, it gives CASSSTGSNFYEQYF.

The CDR3 is CSARAGQSQYF. The CDR3 DNA follows: TGCAGTGCTAGAGCTGGGCAGTCTCAGTATTTT. The V gene is TRBV20-1, the J gene TRBJ2-3; D remains ambiguous. Germline loops: CDR1 DFQATT, CDR2 SNEGSKA (reference sequence). V lost 1 base, J lost 12 bases, and 11 bases lay in between. The CDR3 is 11 residues long.

The CDR3 DNA sequence: TGCAGCGCTGATAGCGGGGCCTACAATGAGCAGTTCTTC. Amino acid sequence: CSADSGAYNEQFF. The J gene is TRBJ2-1, the V gene TRBV29-1; TRBD2 aligns across 8 bases. V dropped 7 bases and J dropped 2; count of bases not matched to a gene: 4. Germline V CDR1 and CDR2: SQVTM, ANQGSEA. The CDR3 consists of 13 residues.

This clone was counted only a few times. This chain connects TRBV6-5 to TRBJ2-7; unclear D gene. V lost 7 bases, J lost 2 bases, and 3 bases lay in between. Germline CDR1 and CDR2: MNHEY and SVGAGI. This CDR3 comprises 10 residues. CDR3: CASNAYEQYF. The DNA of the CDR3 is TGTGCCAGCAATGCCTACGAGCAGTACTTC.

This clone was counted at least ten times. CDR3 amino acids: CASSSRTGAHSYEQYF. For the CDR3, the DNA is TGTGCCAGCAGTTCCAGGACAGGGGCCCATTCCTACGAGCAGTACTTC. This chain links TRBV28 with TRBJ2-7, with 9 bases lining up with TRBD1. This CDR3 is built from 16 residues. Germline V gene data show CDR1 as MDHEN and CDR2 as SYDVKM. V lost 4 bases and J lost 1; bases outside the gene matches: 8.

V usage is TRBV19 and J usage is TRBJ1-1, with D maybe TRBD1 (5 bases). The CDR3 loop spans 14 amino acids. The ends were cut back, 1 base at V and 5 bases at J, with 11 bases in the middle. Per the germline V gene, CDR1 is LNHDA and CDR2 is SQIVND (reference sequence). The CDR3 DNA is TGTGCCAGTAGTATAGGGGGACCGAGGACTGAAGCTTTCTTT. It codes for CASSIGGPRTEAFF.

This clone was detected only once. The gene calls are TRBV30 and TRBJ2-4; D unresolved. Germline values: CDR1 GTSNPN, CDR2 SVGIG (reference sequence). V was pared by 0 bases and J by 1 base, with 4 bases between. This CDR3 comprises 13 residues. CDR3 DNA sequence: TGTGCCTGGAGTGTCAGGGCCAAAAACATTCAGTACTTC. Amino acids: CAWSVRAKNIQYF.

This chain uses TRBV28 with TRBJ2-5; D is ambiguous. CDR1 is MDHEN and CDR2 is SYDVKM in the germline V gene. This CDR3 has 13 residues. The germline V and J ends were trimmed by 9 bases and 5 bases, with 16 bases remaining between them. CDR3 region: CASRTARKETQYF. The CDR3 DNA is TGTGCCAGTAGGACGGCCCGAAAGGAGACCCAGTACTTC.

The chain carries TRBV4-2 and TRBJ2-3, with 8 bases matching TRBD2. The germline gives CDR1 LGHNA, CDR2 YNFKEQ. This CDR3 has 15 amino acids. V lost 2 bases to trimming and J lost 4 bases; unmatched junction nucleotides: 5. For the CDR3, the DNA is TGTGCCAGCAGCCAACGGGAGGGCGAGGCAGATACGCAGTATTTT. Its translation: CASSQREGEADTQYF.

CDR3 protein: CASSLEWSGRREQFF. As DNA, the CDR3 is TGTGCCAGCAGCTTAGAGTGGAGCGGGAGGAGAGAGCAGTTCTTC. The genes are TRBV11-2 and TRBJ2-1; TRBD2 aligns across 9 bases. The V and J ends lost 0 bases and 10 bases, in that order; junction bases with no gene match: 7. Germline lookup yields CDR1 SGHAT and CDR2 FQNNGV. The CDR3 is 15 amino acids.

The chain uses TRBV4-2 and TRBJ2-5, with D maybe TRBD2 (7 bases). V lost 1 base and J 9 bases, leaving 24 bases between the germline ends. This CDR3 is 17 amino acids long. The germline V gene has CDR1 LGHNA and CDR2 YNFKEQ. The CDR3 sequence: CASSQGAKRGHPVPQYF. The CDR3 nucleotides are TGTGCCAGCAGCCAAGGAGCGAAGCGGGGACACCCGGTGCCCCAGTACTTC.

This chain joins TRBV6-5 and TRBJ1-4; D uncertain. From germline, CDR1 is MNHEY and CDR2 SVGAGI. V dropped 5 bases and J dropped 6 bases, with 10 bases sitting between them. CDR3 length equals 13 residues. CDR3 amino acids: CASSPAHYEKLFF. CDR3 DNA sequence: TGTGCCAGCAGTCCGGCCCACTATGAAAAACTGTTTTTT.

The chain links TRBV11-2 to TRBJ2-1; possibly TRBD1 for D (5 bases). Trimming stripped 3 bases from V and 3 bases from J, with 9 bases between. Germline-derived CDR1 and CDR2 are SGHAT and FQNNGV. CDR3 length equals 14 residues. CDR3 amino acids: CASSFGAYYNEQFF. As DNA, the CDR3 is TGTGCCAGCAGCTTTGGGGCCTACTACAATGAGCAGTTCTTC.

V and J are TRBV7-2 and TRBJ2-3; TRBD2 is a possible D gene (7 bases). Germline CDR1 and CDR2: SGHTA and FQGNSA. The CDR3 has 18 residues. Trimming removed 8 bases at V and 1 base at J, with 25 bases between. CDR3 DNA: TGTGCCAGCTCTAATCCTCCCGGGGGGCGAGTACGCACAGATACGCAGTATTTT. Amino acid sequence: CASSNPPGGRVRTDTQYF.

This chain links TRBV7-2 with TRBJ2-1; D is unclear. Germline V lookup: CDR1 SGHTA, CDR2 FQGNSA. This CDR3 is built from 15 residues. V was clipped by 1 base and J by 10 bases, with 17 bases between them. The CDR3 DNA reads TGTGCCAGCAGCTTAGATATGGGCGCCCGTAGGGAGCAGTTCTTC. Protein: CASSLDMGARREQFF. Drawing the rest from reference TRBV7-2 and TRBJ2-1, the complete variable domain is GAGVSQSPSNKVTEKGKDVELRCDPISGHTALYWYRQSLGQGLEFLIYFQGNSAPDKSGLPSDRFSAERTGGSVSTLTIQRTQQEDSAVYLCASSLDMGARREQFFGPGTRLTVL.

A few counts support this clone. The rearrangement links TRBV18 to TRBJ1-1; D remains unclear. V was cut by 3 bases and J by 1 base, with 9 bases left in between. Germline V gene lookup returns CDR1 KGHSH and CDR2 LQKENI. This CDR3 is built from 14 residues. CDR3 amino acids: CASSPSQENTEAFF. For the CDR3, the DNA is TGTGCCAGCTCACCCTCCCAGGAGAACACTGAAGCTTTCTTT.

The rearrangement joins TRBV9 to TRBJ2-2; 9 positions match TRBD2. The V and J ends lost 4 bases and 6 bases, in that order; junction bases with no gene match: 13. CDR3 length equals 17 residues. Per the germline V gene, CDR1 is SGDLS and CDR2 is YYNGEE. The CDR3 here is CASSPRGASGAPGELFF. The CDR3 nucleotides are TGTGCCAGCAGCCCCCGGGGGGCTAGCGGGGCCCCCGGGGAGCTGTTTTTT.

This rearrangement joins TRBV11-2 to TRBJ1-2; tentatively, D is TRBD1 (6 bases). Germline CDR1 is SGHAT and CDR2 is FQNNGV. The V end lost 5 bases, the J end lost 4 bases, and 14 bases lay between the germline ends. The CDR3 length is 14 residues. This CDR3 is CASSIRGTSYGYTF. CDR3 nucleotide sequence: TGTGCCAGCAGCATAAGAGGGACAAGCTATGGCTACACCTTC.

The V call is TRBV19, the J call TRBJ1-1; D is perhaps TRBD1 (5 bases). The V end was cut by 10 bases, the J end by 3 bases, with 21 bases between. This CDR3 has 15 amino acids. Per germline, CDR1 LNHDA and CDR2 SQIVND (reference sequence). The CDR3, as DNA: TGTGCCACCATAGGACGTACGAAGGGGTACACTGAAGCTTTCTTT. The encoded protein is CATIGRTKGYTEAFF.

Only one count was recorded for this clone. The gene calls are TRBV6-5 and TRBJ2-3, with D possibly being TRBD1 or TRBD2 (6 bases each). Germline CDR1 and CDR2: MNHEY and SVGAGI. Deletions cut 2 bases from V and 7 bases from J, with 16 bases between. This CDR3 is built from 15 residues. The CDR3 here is CASSYAIGGGNTQYF. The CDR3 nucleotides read TGTGCCAGCAGTTACGCTATCGGGGGCGGAAATACGCAGTATTTT.

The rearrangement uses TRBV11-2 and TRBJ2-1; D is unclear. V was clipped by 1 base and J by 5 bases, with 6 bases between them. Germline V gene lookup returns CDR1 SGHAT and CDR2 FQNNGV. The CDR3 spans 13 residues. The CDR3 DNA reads TGTGCCAGCAGCTTAGTCCCAAACAATGAGCAGTTCTTC. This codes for CASSLVPNNEQFF.